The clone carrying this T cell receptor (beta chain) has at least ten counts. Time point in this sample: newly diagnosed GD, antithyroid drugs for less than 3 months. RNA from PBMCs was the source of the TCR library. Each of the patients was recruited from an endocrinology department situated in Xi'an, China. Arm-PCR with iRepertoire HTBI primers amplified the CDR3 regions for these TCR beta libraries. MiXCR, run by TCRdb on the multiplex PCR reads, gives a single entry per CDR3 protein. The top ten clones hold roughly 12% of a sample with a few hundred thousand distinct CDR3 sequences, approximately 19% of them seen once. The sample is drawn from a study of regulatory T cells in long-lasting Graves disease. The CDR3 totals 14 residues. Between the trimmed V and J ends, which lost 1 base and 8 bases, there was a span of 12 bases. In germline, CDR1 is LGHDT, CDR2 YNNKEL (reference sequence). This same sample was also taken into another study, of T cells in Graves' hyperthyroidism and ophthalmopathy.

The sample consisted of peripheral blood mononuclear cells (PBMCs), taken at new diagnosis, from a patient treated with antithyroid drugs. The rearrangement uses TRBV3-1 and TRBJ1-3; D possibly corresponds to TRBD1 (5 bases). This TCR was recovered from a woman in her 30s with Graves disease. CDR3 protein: CASSQGRAQDTIYF. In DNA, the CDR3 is TGTGCCAGCAGCCAAGGGAGGGCACAGGACACCATATATTTT.